A single sample is the source of the 11 T cell receptor beta chains below, sequenced in a study of T cells in Graves' hyperthyroidism and ophthalmopathy. Regions amplified from RNA transcripts were the TCR beta CDR3 regions. A set of HTBI primers served as the primers for a first-round RT-PCR of the TCR CDR3. Via MiXCR, TCRdb re-called the multiplex PCR reads, giving one row per CDR3 protein. The sample records 640,000 or so distinct CDR3 sequences, approximately 14% being singletons. The source material was blood. The receptors were sampled from a woman in her 40s with Graves' ophthalmopathy.

This chain links TRBV30 with TRBJ1-5, with D possibly matching TRBD1 (5 bases). Germline CDR1 and CDR2: GTSNPN and SVGIG (reference sequence). The CDR3 contains 15 residues. V was shortened by 5 bases and J by 0 bases, with 14 bases between the two germline ends. This CDR3 is CAWDVGHLSNQPQHF. The CDR3 region has the DNA TGTGCCTGGGACGTGGGGCACCTTAGCAATCAGCCCCAGCATTTT.

This clonotype has at least ten counts. V gene TRBV30 combines with J gene TRBJ2-7, with D maybe TRBD1 (6 bases). Trimming removed 7 bases at V and 4 bases at J, with 14 bases between. This CDR3 region has 12 residues. Germline CDR1 GTSNPN, CDR2 SVGIG (reference sequence). In nucleotides, the CDR3 is TGTGCCTACGCGGACAGCACATACGAGCAGTACTTC. Translated, it gives CAYADSTYEQYF.

This clonotype has ten or more counts. V gene TRBV25-1 combines with J gene TRBJ2-5, with 9 bases aligning to TRBD1. V was clipped by 2 bases and J by 3 bases; unmatched bases: 10. The CDR3 sequence is 17 residues long. In germline, CDR1 is MGHDK, CDR2 SYGVNS. Written as DNA, the CDR3 is TGTGCCAGCAGTGAAGGCCTCGAGACAGGGGGGAAAGAGACCCAGTACTTC. Translated, it gives CASSEGLETGGKETQYF.

This clonotype occurred many times. This sequence joins TRBV19 and TRBJ1-2; D is possibly TRBD1 (6 bases). Germline V lookup: CDR1 LNHDA, CDR2 SQIVND (reference sequence). The V end was cut by 5 bases, the J end by 4 bases, with 11 bases between. The CDR3 covers 13 residues. The CDR3 bases are TGTGCCAGTAGTCACGGGACAAGCTATGGCTACACCTTC. Translating gives CASSHGTSYGYTF.

The chain carries TRBV9 and TRBJ1-1; 8 nucleotides align to TRBD1. The germline V gene encodes CDR1 SGDLS and CDR2 YYNGEE. The CDR3 runs 15 residues. With 0 bases clipped from V and 1 base from J, the junction kept 2 bases outside the gene matches. The CDR3 DNA is TGTGCCAGCAGCGTAGCAGGACAGGGGAACACTGAAGCTTTCTTT. This gives the protein CASSVAGQGNTEAFF.

There are many counts of this clonotype. This sequence joins TRBV15 and TRBJ1-1; no firm D call. Germline V gene sequence: CDR1 LNHNV, CDR2 YYDKDF (reference sequence). V gave up 5 bases and J gave up 6 bases, with 16 bases separating them. CDR3 length: 14 amino acids. CDR3 amino acids: CATSRAAVGPEAFF. CDR3 sequence (DNA): TGTGCCACCAGCCGCGCGGCAGTCGGACCTGAAGCTTTCTTT.

This clonotype was seen at least ten times. The chain links TRBV6-2 or TRBV6-3 to TRBJ2-5; D is uncertain. Germline CDR1 MNHEY, CDR2 SVGEGT. Deletions cut 2 bases from V and 6 bases from J, with 4 bases between. CDR3 size: 11 residues. The CDR3 bases are TGTGCCAGCAGTTACAGCCAGACCCAGTACTTC. Protein: CASSYSQTQYF.

At least ten counts were recorded for this clonotype. V and J are TRBV2 and TRBJ2-7, with TRBD1 matching over 9 bases. The CDR3 length is 15 residues. Germline CDR1 reads SNHLY; CDR2 reads FYNNEI. V was clipped by 3 bases and J by 1 base; unmatched bases: 4. CDR3 amino acids: CASSDTGQGSYEQYF. CDR3 nucleotides: TGTGCCAGCAGTGATACTGGACAGGGGTCCTACGAGCAGTACTTC.

This clonotype has a count of ten or more. The gene calls are TRBV6-1 and TRBJ2-7; 7 bases map to TRBD2. Trimming at V came to 8 bases and at J to 3 bases, leaving 10 bases not matched to a gene. CDR1 is MNHNS and CDR2 is SASEGT in the germline V gene. The CDR3 consists of 14 residues. The CDR3 loop reads CASRERAGVYEQYF. For the CDR3, the DNA is TGTGCCAGCCGGGAGCGGGCGGGAGTCTACGAGCAGTACTTC.

The rearrangement links TRBV6-1 to TRBJ2-5; 9 bases match TRBD2. The germline CDR1 and CDR2 sequences are MNHNS and SASEGT. The CDR3 is 13 residues long. The V segment lost 7 bases and the J segment 3 bases; nucleotides outside the gene matches: 3. The CDR3 is CASMRLAEETQYF. The CDR3 nucleotides are TGTGCCAGCATGCGACTAGCGGAAGAGACCCAGTACTTC.

This clonotype was observed many times. This rearrangement joins TRBV4-1 to TRBJ1-5; D is unclear. The CDR3 runs to 15 residues. Deletions cut 3 bases from V and 3 bases from J, with 12 bases between. Germline assignment: CDR1 MGHRA and CDR2 YSYEKL. The DNA of the CDR3 is TGCGCCAGCAGCCAGGACCCTCCGGTCAATCAGCCCCAGCATTTT. Amino acids: CASSQDPPVNQPQHF.